This T cell receptor (beta chain) is from a study of T cell responses to AZD1222 COVID-19 vaccine. Findings of the study overall: Spike-specific TCR breadth and depth rose after two AZD1222 doses. Reportedly, nearly half the spike-specific TCRs target unmutated variant regions.

The CDR3 is 15 amino acids. The germline V gene encodes CDR1 SGHTA and CDR2 FQGNSA. With 2 bases removed from V and 3 bases from J, the gap between germline ends came to 13 bases. Clones were sequenced by immunoSEQ multiplex PCR, and TCRdb holds only the in-frame ones, with some missing. The sample carries approximately 120,000 clones, about nine tenths recorded once. With respect to this clone: Its target is unknown.

The sequence was collected from an adult in good health. This specimen consisted of peripheral blood, obtained on day 0 of AZD1222 vaccination. The rearrangement links TRBV7-2 to TRBJ1-1; tentatively, D is TRBD1 (5 bases). CDR3 in DNA: TGTGCCAGCAGCTTATCGGGCCGGGGCTACACTGAAGCTTTCTTT. As protein: CASSLSGRGYTEAFF.